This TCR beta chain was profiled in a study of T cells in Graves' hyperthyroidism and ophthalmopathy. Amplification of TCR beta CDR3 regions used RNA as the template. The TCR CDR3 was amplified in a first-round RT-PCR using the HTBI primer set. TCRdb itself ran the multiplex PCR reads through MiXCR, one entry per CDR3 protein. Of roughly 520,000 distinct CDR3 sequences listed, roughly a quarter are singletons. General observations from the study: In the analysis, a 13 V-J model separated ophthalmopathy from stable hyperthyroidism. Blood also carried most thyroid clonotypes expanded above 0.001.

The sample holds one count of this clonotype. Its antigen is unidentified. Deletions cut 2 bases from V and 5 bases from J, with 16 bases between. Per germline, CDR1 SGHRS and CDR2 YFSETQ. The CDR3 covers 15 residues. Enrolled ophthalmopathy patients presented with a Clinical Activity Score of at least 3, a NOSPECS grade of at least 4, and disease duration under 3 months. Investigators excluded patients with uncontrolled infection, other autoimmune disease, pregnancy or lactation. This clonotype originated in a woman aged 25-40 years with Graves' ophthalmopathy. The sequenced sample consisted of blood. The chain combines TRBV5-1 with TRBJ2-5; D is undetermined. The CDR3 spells CASSLPVSLGETQYF. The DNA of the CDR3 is TGCGCCAGCAGCTTACCAGTTTCCTTGGGGGAGACCCAGTACTTC.